This T cell receptor (beta chain) was obtained from a study of early T cells in non-severe SARS-CoV-2 infection. Study background: Bulk RNA taken from unsorted whole blood was sequenced, leaving chains unpaired.

The protocol attached unique molecular identifiers to individual cDNA molecules. TCRdb re-derived calls from the 5' RACE reads in MiXCR, one entry per CDR3 protein. Counted here are more than 45,000 distinct CDR3 sequences, 6% to 8.5% occurring once; the ten biggest clones make up roughly 3.5%. This clonotype was observed a few times. V lost 5 bases, J lost 4 bases, and 9 bases stayed unmatched. The CDR3 contains 15 residues. Germline V lookup: CDR1 SGHVS, CDR2 FNYEAQ. The sample was whole blood. This clonotype was sampled from an adult who was a healthcare worker with PCR-confirmed SARS-CoV-2 infection or an uninfected control (not recorded which). This rearrangement joins TRBV7-6 to TRBJ2-5; TRBD2 aligns across 8 bases. The CDR3 bases are TGTGCCAGCAGCCCTACAGCGGGAGATGCAGAGACCCAGTACTTC. Translated: CASSPTAGDAETQYF.